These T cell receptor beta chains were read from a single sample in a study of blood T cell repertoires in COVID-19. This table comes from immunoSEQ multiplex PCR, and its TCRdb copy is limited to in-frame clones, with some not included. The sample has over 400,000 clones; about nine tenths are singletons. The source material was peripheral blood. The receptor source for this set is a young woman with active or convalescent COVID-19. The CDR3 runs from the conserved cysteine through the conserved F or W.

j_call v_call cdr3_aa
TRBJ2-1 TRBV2 CASSEWLRLAGESGYEQFF
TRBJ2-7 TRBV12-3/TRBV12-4 CASTPGVDYEQYF
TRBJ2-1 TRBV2 CASSDLNHSGLDDEQFF
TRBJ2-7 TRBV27 CASKSLASGQKEYF
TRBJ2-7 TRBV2 CASGETGGVDYEQYF
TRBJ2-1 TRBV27 CASSSPRTGTHLYNEQFF
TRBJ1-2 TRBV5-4 CAMQANYGYTF
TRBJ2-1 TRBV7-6 CASSLSSGSNEQFF
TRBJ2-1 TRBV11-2 CASSLVAAVSYNEQFF
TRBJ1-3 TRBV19 CASSIPQGFGNTIYF
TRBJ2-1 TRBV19 CASSIDPGGGQTYNEQFF
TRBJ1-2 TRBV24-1 CATSDTGGTNYGYTF
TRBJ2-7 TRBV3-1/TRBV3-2 CASSLTPGLAGDEQYF
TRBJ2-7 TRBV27 CASSLNRGGPRLEQYF
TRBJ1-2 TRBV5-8 CASNGDRGYGYTF
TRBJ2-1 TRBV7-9 CASSLIERQGLGNEQFF
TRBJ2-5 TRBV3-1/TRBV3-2 CASSQDTLAERLAQYF
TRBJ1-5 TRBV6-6 CASSYGRGPSNQPQHF
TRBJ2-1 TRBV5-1 CASSLRLGTSGRDEQFF
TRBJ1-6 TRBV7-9 CASSLFGRGNLSPLHF
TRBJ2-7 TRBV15 CATSRPQGYEQYF
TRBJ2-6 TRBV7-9 CASSLVGQGFGANVLTF
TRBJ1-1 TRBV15 CATSSVQMNTEAFF
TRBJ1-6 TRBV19 CASQGNKDRLSSYNSPLHF
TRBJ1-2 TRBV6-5 CASSYSPRDRDGYTF
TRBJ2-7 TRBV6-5 CASHETGGWDEQYF
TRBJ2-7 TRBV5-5 CASRSGLAGVGEQYF
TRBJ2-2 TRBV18 CASSPAGENTGELFF
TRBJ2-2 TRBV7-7 CASSLAPVDFANTGELFF
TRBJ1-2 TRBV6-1 CASSEGPGSYTF
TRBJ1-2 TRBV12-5 CASGLGDRGRVVDGYTF
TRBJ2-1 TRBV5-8 CASSLSPGQGRIVNEQFF
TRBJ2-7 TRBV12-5 CASGFGRSYEQYF
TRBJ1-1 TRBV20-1 CSASSGSDTEAFF
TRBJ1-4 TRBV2 CARRNGPNEKLFF
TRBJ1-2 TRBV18 CASSPGTDLNYGYTF
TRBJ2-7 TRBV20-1 CSASTRDTTSYEQYF
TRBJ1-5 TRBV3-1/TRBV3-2 CASSQEDRAVCNQPQHF
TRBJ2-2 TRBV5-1 CASSSTGIDTGELFF
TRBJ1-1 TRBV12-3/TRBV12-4 CASSSPGNTEAFF
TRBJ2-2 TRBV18 CASSPQAGRYTGELFF
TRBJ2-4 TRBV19 CASSAGQGRIGGQYF
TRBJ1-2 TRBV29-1 CSVDSVLAGVGYGYTF
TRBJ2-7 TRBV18 CASSPRDRKPYEQYF
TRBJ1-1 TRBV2 CASSEVRGEAFF
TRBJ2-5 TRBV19 CASSKRTSGRETQYF
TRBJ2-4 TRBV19 CASGPGQDIQYF
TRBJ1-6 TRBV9 CASSAPTGGGNSPLHF
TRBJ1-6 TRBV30 CAWSINSPLHF
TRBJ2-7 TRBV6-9 CASSSPGHYEQYF
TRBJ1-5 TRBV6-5 CASSPWDTHNQPQHF
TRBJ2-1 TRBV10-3 CAISVGGGTSYNEQFF